The source of this T cell receptor beta chain is a study of blood T cell repertoires in COVID-19. As for the study in general: Sites across the United States, Italy and Spain contributed samples from acute and convalescent COVID-19. Sources were T cells, B-cell-depleted T cells, or PBMCs; the material itself was cDNA or gDNA.

Original methodology: Reference gene primer amplification in the assay estimated nucleated cell counts. Sequenced by immunoSEQ multiplex PCR; TCRdb stores in-frame clones only, minus some. That table supplies the V and J calls and clone size; D and trimming were determined from the DNA. There are about 120,000 clones in the sample; 82% occur only once, and over 10% lies in the top ten. With 6 bases clipped from V and 1 base from J, the junction kept 10 bases outside the gene matches. The CDR3 consists of 17 residues. Germline-derived CDR1 and CDR2 are SGHNT and YENEEA. Sequencing was carried out using peripheral blood. The TCR was taken from a human donor in a cohort sampled during active COVID-19. The chain has TRBV11-3 and TRBJ1-5; TRBD1 agrees at 9 bases. The CDR3 sequence: CASSYTGTGNSNQPQHF. The CDR3 bases are TGTGCCAGCAGTTATACCGGGACAGGGAACAGCAATCAGCCCCAGCATTTT.